This T cell receptor beta chain originates from a study of low-dose radiotherapy and immunotherapy resistance in tumors. Time point indicated: after trial treatment. Regarding treatment: LDRT plus nivolumab, ipilimumab, low-dose cyclophosphamide and aspirin (RACIN trial). This clonotype has just a few counts. A far larger clone differs by one base, so this is likely a read error. First-strand cDNA relied on TRAV- and TRBV-specific primers spanning alpha and beta chains. The authors ran 15 to 20 PCR cycles to amplify TCRs with a constant-region primer and V-primer adapter. TCRdb analysed the reads with MiXCR anew, one entry per CDR3 protein. This table has under 35,000 distinct CDR3 sequences, 45% to 50% appearing once. Trimming took 3 bases from V and 11 from J; bases not matched to a gene: 12. This CDR3 is 14 amino acids long. Looked up from germline, CDR1 is MRHNA and CDR2 is SNTAGT.

The sequences come from PBMCs, collected after low-dose radiotherapy plus immunotherapy. The origin of this receptor is a male donor with gallbladder cancer. The chain carries TRBV6-4 and TRBJ2-5; 7 bases match TRBD2. DNA of the CDR3: TGTGCCAGCAGTGAGACTAGCTCCTACAATGAGCAGTACTTC. It translates to CASSETSSYNEQYF.